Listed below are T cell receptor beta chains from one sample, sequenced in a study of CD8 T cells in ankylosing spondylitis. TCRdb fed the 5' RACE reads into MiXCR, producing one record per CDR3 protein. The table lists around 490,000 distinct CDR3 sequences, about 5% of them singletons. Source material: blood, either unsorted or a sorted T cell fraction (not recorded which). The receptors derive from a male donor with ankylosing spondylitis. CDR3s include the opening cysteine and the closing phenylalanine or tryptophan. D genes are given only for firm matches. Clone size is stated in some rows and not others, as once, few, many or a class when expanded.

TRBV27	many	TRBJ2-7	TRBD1	CASRKGTGTYEQYF	TGTGCCAGCAGGAAAGGGACAGGGACCTACGAGCAGTACTTC
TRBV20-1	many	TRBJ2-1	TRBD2	CSAIQAGDNYNEQFF	TGCAGTGCAATTCAAGCGGGGGACAACTACAATGAGCAGTTCTTC
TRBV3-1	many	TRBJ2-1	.	CASSQGSRLFFSSYNEQFF	TGTGCCAGCAGCCAAGGCTCTAGACTTTTCTTCAGCTCCTACAATGAGCAGTTCTTC
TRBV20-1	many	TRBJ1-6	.	CSARIQYRGGNSPLHF	TGCAGTGCTAGAATTCAATATCGGGGTGGCAATTCACCCCTCCACTTT
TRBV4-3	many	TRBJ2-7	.	CASSQLGRGYEQYF	TGCGCCAGCAGCCAATTGGGCAGGGGATACGAGCAGTACTTC
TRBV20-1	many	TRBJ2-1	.	CSARVLGRASPNEQFF	TGCAGTGCTAGAGTACTCGGGAGAGCGTCACCCAATGAGCAGTTCTTC
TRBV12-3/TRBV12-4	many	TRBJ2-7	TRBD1	CASSFLDRGHEQYF	TGTGCCAGCAGTTTTCTGGACAGGGGTCACGAGCAGTACTTC
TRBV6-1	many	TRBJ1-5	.	CASSEAPRDQPQHF	TGTGCCAGCAGTGAGGCCCCCAGGGACCAGCCCCAGCATTTT
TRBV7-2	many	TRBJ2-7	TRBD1	CASSLTAGTEGEQYF	TGTGCCAGCAGCTTAACCGCCGGGACAGAGGGAGAGCAGTACTTC
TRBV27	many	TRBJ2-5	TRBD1	CASSSDRDETQYF	TGTGCCAGCAGTTCCGACAGGGACGAGACCCAGTACTTC
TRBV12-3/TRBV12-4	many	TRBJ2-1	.	CASSLGAYSYNEQFF	TGTGCCAGCAGTTTAGGGGCGTACTCCTACAATGAGCAGTTCTTC
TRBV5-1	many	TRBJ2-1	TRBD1	CASRKETGGYNEQFF	TGCGCCAGCAGAAAGGAAACAGGGGGCTACAATGAGCAGTTCTTC
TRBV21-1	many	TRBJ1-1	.	CASSKARRNTEAFF	TGTGCCAGCAGCAAAGCGCGGCGGAACACTGAAGCTTTCTTT
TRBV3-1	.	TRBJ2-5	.	CASSQQVQGTQYF	TGTGCCAGCAGCCAGCAGGTTCAAGGGACCCAGTACTTC
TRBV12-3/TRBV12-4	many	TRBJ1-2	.	CASSNLGAAFLYGYTF	TGTGCCAGCAGTAACCTGGGGGCAGCTTTTCTCTATGGCTACACCTTC
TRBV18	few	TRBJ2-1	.	CASSPRVGTGTYNEQFF	TGTGCCAGCTCACCCCGTGTGGGTACGGGTACCTACAATGAGCAGTTCTTC
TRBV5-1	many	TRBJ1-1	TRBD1	CASRMTGSDTEAFF	TGCGCCAGCAGGATGACAGGGTCGGACACTGAAGCTTTCTTT
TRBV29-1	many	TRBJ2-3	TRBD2	CSVETASGTSTDTQYF	TGCAGCGTTGAAACGGCTAGCGGGACGAGCACAGATACGCAGTATTTT
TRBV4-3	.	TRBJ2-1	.	CASSARLGLYNEQFF	TGCGCCAGCAGCGCCCGACTAGGGCTCTACAATGAGCAGTTCTTC
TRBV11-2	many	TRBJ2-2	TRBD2	CASSLFSIRLAGGVNTGELFF	TGTGCCAGCAGCTTATTTAGTATTAGACTAGCGGGAGGCGTGAACACCGGGGAGCTGTTTTTT
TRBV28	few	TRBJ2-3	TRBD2	CASSVNSGASTDTQYF	TGTGCCAGCAGTGTTAATAGCGGGGCAAGCACAGATACGCAGTATTTT
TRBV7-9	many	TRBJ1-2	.	CASSSSQPYGYTF	TGTGCCAGCAGCTCCAGCCAGCCCTATGGCTACACCTTC
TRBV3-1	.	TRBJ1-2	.	CASSPDGEYGYTF	TGTGCCAGCAGCCCGGACGGGGAATATGGCTACACCTTC
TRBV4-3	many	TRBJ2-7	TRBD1	CASSQEFGQGDEQYF	TGCGCCAGCAGCCAAGAGTTCGGACAGGGCGACGAGCAGTACTTC
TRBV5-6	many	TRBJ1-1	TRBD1	CASSRTGANTEAFF	TGTGCCAGCAGCAGGACAGGGGCGAACACTGAAGCTTTCTTT
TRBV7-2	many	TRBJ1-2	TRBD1	CASRGDRGPYGYTF	TGTGCCAGCAGGGGGGACAGGGGCCCTTATGGCTACACCTTC
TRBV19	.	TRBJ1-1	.	CASSIGDTWGTEAFF	TGTGCCAGTAGTATAGGGGACACCTGGGGGACTGAAGCTTTCTTT
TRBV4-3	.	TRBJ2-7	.	CASSQDLTVSYEQYF	TGCGCCAGCAGCCAAGATTTAACGGTTTCCTACGAGCAGTACTTC
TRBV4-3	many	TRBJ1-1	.	CASSQLTVSTEAFF	TGCGCCAGCAGCCAACTGACAGTATCCACTGAAGCTTTCTTT
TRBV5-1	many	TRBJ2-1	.	CASSFQADIYNEQFF	TGCGCCAGCAGCTTCCAGGCGGACATATACAATGAGCAGTTCTTC
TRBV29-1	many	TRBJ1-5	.	CSVVVSGYSNQPQHF	TGCAGCGTTGTAGTTAGTGGATATAGCAATCAGCCCCAGCATTTT
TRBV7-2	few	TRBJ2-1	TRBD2	CASSLERGSSYNEQFF	TGTGCCAGCAGCCTGGAGCGGGGTAGCTCCTACAATGAGCAGTTCTTC
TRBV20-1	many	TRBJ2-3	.	CSAPRRGGDTQYF	TGCAGTGCTCCCCGGAGGGGGGGAGATACGCAGTATTTT
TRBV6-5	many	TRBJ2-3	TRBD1	CASSSRGRPPDTQYF	TGTGCCAGCAGTTCCAGGGGGCGCCCGCCAGATACGCAGTATTTT
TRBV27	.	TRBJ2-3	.	CASSLSAGGGRQYF	TGTGCCAGCAGTTTATCGGCAGGGGGAGGGCGACAGTATTTT
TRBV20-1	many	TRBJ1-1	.	CSANRGPTEAFF	TGCAGTGCTAACAGAGGGCCCACTGAAGCTTTCTTT
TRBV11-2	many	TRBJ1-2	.	CASSSSLYGYTF	TGTGCCAGCAGCTCGTCTTTATATGGCTACACCTTC
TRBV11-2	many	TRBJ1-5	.	CASSLGRFQPQHF	TGTGCCAGCAGCTTAGGACGGTTTCAGCCCCAGCATTTT
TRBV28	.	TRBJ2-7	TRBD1	CASSSRQGTSYEQYF	TGTGCCAGCAGTTCTCGACAGGGGACCTCCTACGAGCAGTACTTC
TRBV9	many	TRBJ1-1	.	CASSASAIGGGAFF	TGTGCCAGCAGCGCCTCCGCTATCGGGGGAGGAGCTTTCTTT
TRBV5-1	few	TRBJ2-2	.	CASSSQTNTGELFF	TGCGCCAGCAGCTCGCAGACGAACACCGGGGAGCTGTTTTTT
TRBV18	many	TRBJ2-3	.	CASSPPSHRTDTQYF	TGTGCCAGCTCACCACCGTCACACAGAACAGATACGCAGTATTTT
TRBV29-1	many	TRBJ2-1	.	CSVRDWNEQFF	TGCAGCGTTCGGGACTGGAATGAGCAGTTCTTC